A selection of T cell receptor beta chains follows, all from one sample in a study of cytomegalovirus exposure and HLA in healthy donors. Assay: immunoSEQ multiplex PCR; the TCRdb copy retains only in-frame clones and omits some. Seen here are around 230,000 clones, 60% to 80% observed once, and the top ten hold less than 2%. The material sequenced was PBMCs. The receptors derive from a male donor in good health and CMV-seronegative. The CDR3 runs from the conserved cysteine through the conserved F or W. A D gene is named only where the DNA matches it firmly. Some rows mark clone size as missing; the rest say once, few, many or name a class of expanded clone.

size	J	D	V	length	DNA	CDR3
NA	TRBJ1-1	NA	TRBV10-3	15	TGTGCCATCAGTGAGTCAGAGGCCGTGAACACTGAAGCTTTCTTT	CAISESEAVNTEAFF
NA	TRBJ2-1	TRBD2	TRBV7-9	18	TGTTCCAGCAGCCCAGCGGGGCCTAGCGGGGGGGCTGGGAATGAGCAGTTCTTC	CSSSPAGPSGGAGNEQFF
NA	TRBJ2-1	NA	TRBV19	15	TGTGCCAGTAGTAAAGGACAGAGCTCCTACAATGAGCAGTTCTTC	CASSKGQSSYNEQFF
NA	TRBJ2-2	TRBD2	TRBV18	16	TGTGCCAGCTCACCACGGACTAGCGGAAACACCGGGGAGCTGTTTTTT	CASSPRTSGNTGELFF
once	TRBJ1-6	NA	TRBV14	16	TGTGCCAGCAGCCAGGTACAGGGCCGGATAAATTCACCCCTCCACTTT	CASSQVQGRINSPLHF
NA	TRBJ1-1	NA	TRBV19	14	TGTGCCAGTAGTATGGAGGGTCCGCACACTGAAGCTTTCTTT	CASSMEGPHTEAFF
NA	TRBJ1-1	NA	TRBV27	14	TGTGCCAGCAGTCTCATCCCGATGGGGGCTCGAGCTTTCTTT	CASSLIPMGARAFF
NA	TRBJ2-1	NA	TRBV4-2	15	TGTGCCAGCAGCCGTCGTTCTAGCGAATACAATGAGCAGTTCTTC	CASSRRSSEYNEQFF
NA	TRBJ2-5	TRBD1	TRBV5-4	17	TGTGCCAGCAGCCAGGACGTGGGGGACAGGATACAAGAGACCCAGTACTTC	CASSQDVGDRIQETQYF
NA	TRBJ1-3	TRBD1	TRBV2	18	TGTGCCAGCAGCCCATTGGGCGCGACAGGGAGCTCTGGAAACACCATATATTTT	CASSPLGATGSSGNTIYF
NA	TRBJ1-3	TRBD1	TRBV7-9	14	TGTGCCAGCAGCGCGGGACAGGTTGGAAACACCATATATTTT	CASSAGQVGNTIYF
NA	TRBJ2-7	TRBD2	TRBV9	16	TGTGCCAGCAGCGCGGGACTAGCGGAAGAGAACTACGAGCAGTACTTC	CASSAGLAEENYEQYF
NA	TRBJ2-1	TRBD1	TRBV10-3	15	TGTGCCATCAGCCCACCTACAGGGGCATACAATGAGCAGTTCTTC	CAISPPTGAYNEQFF
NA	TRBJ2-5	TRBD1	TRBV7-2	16	TGTGCCAGCAGCCGAGAGAGGACAGGGGGTCAGGAGACCCAGTACTTC	CASSRERTGGQETQYF
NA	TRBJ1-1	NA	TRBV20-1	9	TGCACTCAGTCCACTGAAGCTTTCTTT	CTQSTEAFF
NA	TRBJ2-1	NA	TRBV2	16	TGTGCCAGCAGTGAACGAGTCTCACCTTCCTACAATGAGCAGTTCTTC	CASSERVSPSYNEQFF
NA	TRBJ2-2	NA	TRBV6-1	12	TGTGCCAGCAGTTCTCTAGCCGGGGAGCTGTTTTTT	CASSSLAGELFF
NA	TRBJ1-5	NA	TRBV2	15	TGTGCCAGCAGTGGACAGCTAGTGGGCAATCAGCCCCAGCATTTT	CASSGQLVGNQPQHF
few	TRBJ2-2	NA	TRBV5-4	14	TGTGCCAGCAGTCCACAGGGAATGGCCGGGGAGCTGTTTTTT	CASSPQGMAGELFF
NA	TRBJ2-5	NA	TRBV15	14	TGTGCCACCAGCAGAGAACAGAAAGAAGAGACCCAGTACTTC	CATSREQKEETQYF
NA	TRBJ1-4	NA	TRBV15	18	TGTGCCACCAGCAGAGATTACCCCTTGTCAGGAGGAGGGGAAAAACTGTTTTTT	CATSRDYPLSGGGEKLFF
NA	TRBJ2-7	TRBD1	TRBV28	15	TGTGCCAGCAGTTCCCCCAGGGGGCACTCCTACGAGCAGTACTTC	CASSSPRGHSYEQYF
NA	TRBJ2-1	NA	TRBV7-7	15	TGTGCTAGCAGCTTAGACGAGAGGATACGTAATGAGCAGTTCTTC	CASSLDERIRNEQFF
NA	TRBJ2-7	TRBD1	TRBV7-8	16	TGTGCCAGCAGCTTAGGGGGGACAGGGGGCTCCTACGAGCAGTACTTC	CASSLGGTGGSYEQYF
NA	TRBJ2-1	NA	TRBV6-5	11	TGTGCCAGCAGCCGCGGTGGTGAGCAGTTCTTC	CASSRGGEQFF
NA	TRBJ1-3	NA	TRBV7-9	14	TGTGCCAGCAGCTTAGCCGTCGGTGGAAACACCATATATTTT	CASSLAVGGNTIYF
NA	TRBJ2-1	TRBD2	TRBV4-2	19	TGTGCCAGCAGCCATCAGCACCCCCCGACCGGGACTAGCGGCGGGGGGCAGTTCTTC	CASSHQHPPTGTSGGGQFF
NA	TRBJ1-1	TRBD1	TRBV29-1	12	TGCAGCGTTGGCAGGGGGGACACTGAAGCTTTCTTT	CSVGRGDTEAFF
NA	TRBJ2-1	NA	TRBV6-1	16	TGTGCCAGCAGTGTGGTCTTGGGCTCCTCTGGCAATGAGCAGTTCTTC	CASSVVLGSSGNEQFF
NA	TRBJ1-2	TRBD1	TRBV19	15	TGTGCCAGTAACCCACAGGGGGTGAAAGGTGGTGGCTACACCTTC	CASNPQGVKGGGYTF
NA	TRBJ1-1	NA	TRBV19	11	TGTGCCAGTAACCGGGGGACGGGAGCTTTCTTT	CASNRGTGAFF
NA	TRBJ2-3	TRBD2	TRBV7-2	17	TGTGCCAGCAGCTTAGCCCCCGGGGCGGGGGGGCAAAATACGCAGTATTTT	CASSLAPGAGGQNTQYF
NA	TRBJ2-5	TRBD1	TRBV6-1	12	TGTGCCGGACACAGGGGCGGAGAGACCCAGTACTTC	CAGHRGGETQYF
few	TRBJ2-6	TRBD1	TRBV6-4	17	TGTGCCAGCAGTGGCGGGACAGGGTCTAGTGGGGCCAACGTCCTGACTTTC	CASSGGTGSSGANVLTF
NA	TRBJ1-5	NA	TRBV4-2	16	TGTGCCAGCAGCCAAGATGGGCAGGGTGGGAATCAGCCCCAGCATTTT	CASSQDGQGGNQPQHF
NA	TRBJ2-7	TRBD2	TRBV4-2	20	TGTGCCAGCAGCCGAAGCTGGGTCCTTGGGACTAGCGGGGATACCTACGAGCAGTACTTC	CASSRSWVLGTSGDTYEQYF
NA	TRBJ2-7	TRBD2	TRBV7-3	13	TGTGCCAACAGCTTACGGCGGGAGTCCGTGCAGTACTTC	CANSLRRESVQYF
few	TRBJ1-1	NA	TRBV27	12	TGTGCCAGCATTCTACCGAACACTGAAGCTTTCTTT	CASILPNTEAFF
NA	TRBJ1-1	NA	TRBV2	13	TGTGCCAGCAGTCCTGGACAAGGCCGGGAAGCTTTCTTT	CASSPGQGREAFF
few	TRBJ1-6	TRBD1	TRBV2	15	TGTGCCAGCACTGCTCAGACAGGGTTTAATTCACCCCTCCACTTT	CASTAQTGFNSPLHF
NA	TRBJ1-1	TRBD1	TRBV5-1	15	TGCGCCAGCAGCGACGGGGACAGGGGTAACACTGAAGCTTTCTTT	CASSDGDRGNTEAFF
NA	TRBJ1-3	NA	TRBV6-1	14	TGTGCCAGCAGCGGGCGGGGCTCTGGAAACACCATATATTTT	CASSGRGSGNTIYF
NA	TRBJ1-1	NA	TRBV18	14	TGTGCCAGCTCACCAGGGGAGTTGAACACTGAAGCTTTCTTT	CASSPGELNTEAFF
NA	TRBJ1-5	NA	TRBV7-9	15	TGTGCCAGCAGCTTAGAGGGAGGACGCAATCAGCCCCAGCATTTT	CASSLEGGRNQPQHF
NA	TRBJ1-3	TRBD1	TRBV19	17	TGTGCCAGTAGTCGCAAATTGAGACAGGGCCTCGGAAACACCATATATTTT	CASSRKLRQGLGNTIYF
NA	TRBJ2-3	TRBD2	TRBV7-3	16	TGTGCCAGCAGCTTAAGTAGCGGGAGGGGCACAGATACGCAGTATTTT	CASSLSSGRGTDTQYF
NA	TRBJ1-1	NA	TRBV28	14	TGTGCCAGCAGTTTAACTGGGGCGAGCACTGAAGCTTTCTTT	CASSLTGASTEAFF
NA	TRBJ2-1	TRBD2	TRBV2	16	TGTGCCAGCAGTTCCCGGGGACTAGCGGGGGCCAATGAGCAGTTCTTC	CASSSRGLAGANEQFF
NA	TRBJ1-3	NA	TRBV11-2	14	TGTGCCAGCAGCTCCAGACTCTCTGGAAACACCATATATTTT	CASSSRLSGNTIYF
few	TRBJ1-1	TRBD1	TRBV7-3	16	TGTGCCAGCAGCTTATACCGATGGACAGGGACCACTGAAGCTTTCTTT	CASSLYRWTGTTEAFF
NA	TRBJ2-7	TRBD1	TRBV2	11	TGTGCCAGCGGGACAGGCGACGAGCAGTACTTC	CASGTGDEQYF
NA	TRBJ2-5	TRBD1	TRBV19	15	TGTGCCAGTAGTGCCGGGACAGGGGGCCGGGAGACCCAGTACTTC	CASSAGTGGRETQYF
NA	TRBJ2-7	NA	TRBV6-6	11	TGTGCCAGCAGTTCTTATTACGAGCAGTACTTC	CASSSYYEQYF
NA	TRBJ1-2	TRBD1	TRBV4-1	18	TGCGCCAGCAGCCGACCCGGACAGGGGGCTCTAACGGGCTATGGCTACACCTTC	CASSRPGQGALTGYGYTF